This TCR beta chain originates from a study of cytomegalovirus exposure and HLA in healthy donors. The study's findings and limits: It was approximately 160 TCR beta chains that were listed as cytomegalovirus-associated. In the analysis, some V segments, TRBV6-2 and TRBV6-3 included, were excluded as indistinguishable. Solely CMV serostatus was available to characterize immune exposure.

This CDR3 has 15 amino acids. Germline-derived CDR1 and CDR2 are SGHNT and YYREEE (reference sequence). J lost 8 bases, V lost 4 bases, and 10 bases had no gene match. PCR involved 60 Vbeta and 13 Jbeta primers. TCRdb's table, derived via immunoSEQ multiplex PCR, lists solely in-frame clones and lacks some. The sample carries roughly 200,000 clones, roughly three quarters recorded once. About this clone itself: Antigen specificity is unknown.

The specimen sequenced was PBMCs. The chain recombines TRBV5-4 with TRBJ2-1; 9 bases are shared with TRBD2. The sequence derives from a male donor in good health and CMV-seronegative. CDR3 in DNA: TGTGCCAGCAGCCCGACGGGGACTAGCAACGATGAGCAGTTCTTC. Encoded protein: CASSPTGTSNDEQFF.